This T cell receptor (beta chain) was obtained from a study of shared clonotypes between healthy human individuals. V was cut by 8 bases and J by 3 bases, with 15 bases left in between. The CDR3 runs to 14 residues. CDR1 is SGHNT, CDR2 YENEEA, per germline. TCRdb's copy holds only in-frame clones and misses some; the assay was immunoSEQ multiplex PCR. The table lists roughly 650,000 clones, approximately 97% of them singletons, with about 0.057% in the top ten. The receptor was isolated from a woman between 25 and 40 years old in good health. Sequenced: naive CD4+ T cells sorted from blood. As for subset: CD45RA+ positively selected. The chain couples TRBV11-3 to TRBJ2-3; D possibly corresponds to TRBD2 (6 bases). CDR3 amino acids: CASSIGRGTDTQYF. The DNA of the CDR3 is TGTGCCAGCTCTATCGGGAGAGGGACAGATACGCAGTATTTT.